This T cell receptor (beta chain) derives from a study of cytomegalovirus exposure and HLA in healthy donors. Points from the study as a whole: There were some V segments, including TRBV6-2 and TRBV6-3, excluded as indistinguishable. A few of the chains that were CMV-associated were confirmed in vitro to be specific for CMV antigens.

Notes on this clone: Its antigen is as yet unknown. A junction boundary mismatches the germline segment, possibly from a read error.

The study ran its PCR with 60 Vbeta and 13 Jbeta primers. Profiled with immunoSEQ multiplex PCR; TCRdb holds only in-frame clones, not every one. The sample holds some 110,000 clones, roughly four fifths seen once. From germline, CDR1 is MDHEN and CDR2 SYDVKM. The CDR3 consists of 12 residues. This clonotype originated in a young man in good health and CMV-seropositive. Sequenced sample: PBMCs. This chain links TRBV28 with TRBJ1-2; 7 bases align to TRBD1. CDR3 bases: TGTGCCAGCAGCCCCCTAAGGATAGGACAGGTATTC. Its protein product is CASSPLRIGQVF.